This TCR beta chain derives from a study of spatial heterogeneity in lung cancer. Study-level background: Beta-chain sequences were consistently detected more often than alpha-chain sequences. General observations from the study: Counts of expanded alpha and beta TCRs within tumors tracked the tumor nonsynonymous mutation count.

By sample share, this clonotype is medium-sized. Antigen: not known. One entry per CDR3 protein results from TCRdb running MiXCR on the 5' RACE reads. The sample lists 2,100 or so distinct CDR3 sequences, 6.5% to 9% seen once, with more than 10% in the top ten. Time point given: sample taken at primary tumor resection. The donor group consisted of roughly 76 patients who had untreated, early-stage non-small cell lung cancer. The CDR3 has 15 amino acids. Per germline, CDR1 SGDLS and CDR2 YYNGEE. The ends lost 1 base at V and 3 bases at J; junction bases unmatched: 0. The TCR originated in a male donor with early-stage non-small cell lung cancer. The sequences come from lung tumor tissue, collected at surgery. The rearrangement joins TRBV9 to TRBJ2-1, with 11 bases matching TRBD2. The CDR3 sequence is CASSVTSGGYNEQFF. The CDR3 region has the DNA TGTGCCAGCAGCGTAACTAGCGGGGGCTACAATGAGCAGTTCTTC.